This record looks at one T cell receptor (beta chain) sequence and its context. The antigen it recognizes is unknown. Nothing much larger sits one base from this clone, and base qualities are not available. The source of the sample is a study of blood T cell repertoires in COVID-19 (dated by TCRdb to 2018 to 2020). For context, the study as a whole: The collaborator samples originated in the United States, Italy and Spain and spanned the acute and convalescent phases of COVID-19. The prospective study material was composed of cDNA or gDNA derived from T cells, B-cell-depleted T cells, or PBMCs. The dataset comprised deeply sampled blood TCRbeta repertoires from subjects exposed to, actively infected with, or recovered from COVID-19. The repertoires were made available in a free public database intended to serve as a resource for research on the immune response to SARS-CoV-2. The samples were drawn from two sources: the first 160 participants of the ongoing ImmuneRACE study, and approximately 1,300 subjects contributed by 6 global collaborators. The sample metadata nearly always contained a de-identified subject ID, COVID-19 status, age in years and sex. Where available, HLA class I and class II types were taken from metadata supplied by the sample provider and were not determined by assay-based typing.

TCRbeta CDR3 regions were amplified from genomic DNA by means of the immunoSEQ Assay, a bias-controlled multiplex PCR. The paper's processing steps were these. Within the assay, amplification of reference gene primers was used to estimate how many nucleated cells each sample contained. To quantify the absolute abundance of each unique TCRbeta CDR3 rearrangement, sequence reads were collapsed and filtered. For each sample, productive Simpson clonality was calculated as the square root of Simpson's diversity index across productive rearrangements. TCRdb took this table from immuneACCESS and kept in-frame rearrangements with V and J called. Such tables lack part of the clones; where checked against another copy, unresolved V genes explain under half of the gap, and the rest is unexplained. V, J and clone size are those of that table, while D and trimming were read from the DNA. Counted in this sample were about 240,000 clones; roughly 83% of them appeared once. More than 9% of the sample belongs to the ten largest clones.

Overall study results and their limits: How much clinical and demographic metadata was included differed by source and by participant, and the metadata was provided uncurated.

Whole blood was collected in K2EDTA tubes by collaborating institutions according to the institutions' own protocols. For TCRbeta analysis, collaborators shipped samples as frozen whole blood, isolated PBMCs, or DNA extracted from either of those sample types. The receptor was derived from an elderly man with acute or convalescent COVID-19. Sequenced sample: peripheral blood.

The CDR3 region: CASSAAASLSKNIQYF. At the DNA level, the sequence is TGTGCCAGCAGTGCCGCCGCCTCCCTATCTAAAAACATTCAGTACTTC. The rearranged segments are TRBV28 and TRBJ2-4; no D gene call is confident. V is reduced by 5 bases and J by 4 bases, leaving a spacing of 18 bases between them. CDR1 and CDR2 are drawn from the germline V gene: MDHEN, SYDVKM. From cysteine to phenylalanine, the CDR3 is 16 amino acids long. Just the 48-base CDR3 DNA is kept, in frame starting at base 1.